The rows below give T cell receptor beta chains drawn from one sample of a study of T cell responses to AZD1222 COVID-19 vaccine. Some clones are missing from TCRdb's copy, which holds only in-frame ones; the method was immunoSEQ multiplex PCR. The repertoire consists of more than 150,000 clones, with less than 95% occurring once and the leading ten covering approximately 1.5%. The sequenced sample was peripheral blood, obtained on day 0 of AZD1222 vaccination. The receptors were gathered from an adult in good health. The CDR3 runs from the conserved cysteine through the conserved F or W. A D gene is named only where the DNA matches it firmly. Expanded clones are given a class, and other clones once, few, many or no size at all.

CDR3nt: TGTGCCAGCAGCATCAGCGGGGGCACAGATACGCAGTATTTT
CDR3aa: CASSISGGTDTQYF
v_gene: TRBV11-3
d_gene: TRBD2
j_gene: TRBJ2-3
abundance: once

CDR3nt: TGCGCCAGCAGCCAAGATCTGGCAGTCGAGGTCCTGAACACTGAAGCTTTCTTT
CDR3aa: CASSQDLAVEVLNTEAFF
v_gene: TRBV4-3
d_gene: -
j_gene: TRBJ1-1
abundance: -

CDR3nt: TGCGCCAGCACCTCGGGTTCCCACAATGAGCAGTTCTTC
CDR3aa: CASTSGSHNEQFF
v_gene: TRBV5-1
d_gene: -
j_gene: TRBJ2-1
abundance: -

CDR3nt: TGTGCCAGCACCGGGACAGGGCTGAACACCGGGGAGCTGTTTTTT
CDR3aa: CASTGTGLNTGELFF
v_gene: TRBV5-5
d_gene: TRBD1
j_gene: TRBJ2-2
abundance: -

CDR3nt: TGTGCCAGCAGCTTACGTTCCGGGAGTGGTGAAAAACTGTTTTTT
CDR3aa: CASSLRSGSGEKLFF
v_gene: TRBV7-9
d_gene: -
j_gene: TRBJ1-4
abundance: -

CDR3nt: TGTGCCAGCAGCGTCTGGGGGGCACCGCAGTTCTTC
CDR3aa: CASSVWGAPQFF
v_gene: TRBV9
d_gene: -
j_gene: TRBJ2-1
abundance: -

CDR3nt: TGTGCCAGCGGCCCGGGACTAGCGATTTACGAGCAGTACTTC
CDR3aa: CASGPGLAIYEQYF
v_gene: TRBV6-5
d_gene: TRBD2
j_gene: TRBJ2-7
abundance: once

CDR3nt: TGTGCCAGTAGCGATCCCGGGACAGGGGCCAATTCACCCCTCCACTTT
CDR3aa: CASSDPGTGANSPLHF
v_gene: TRBV19
d_gene: TRBD1
j_gene: TRBJ1-6
abundance: -

CDR3nt: TGTGCCAGCAGTTTCGCGGGGGCGCAGAACTATGGCTACACCTTC
CDR3aa: CASSFAGAQNYGYTF
v_gene: TRBV28
d_gene: -
j_gene: TRBJ1-2
abundance: -

CDR3nt: TGTGCCAGCAGCTTCCAATATGAAGCTTTCTTT
CDR3aa: CASSFQYEAFF
v_gene: TRBV11-3
d_gene: -
j_gene: TRBJ1-1
abundance: -

CDR3nt: TGCGCCAGCAGCCAAGACCCGGGACAGAATCAGCCCCAGCATTTT
CDR3aa: CASSQDPGQNQPQHF
v_gene: TRBV4-1
d_gene: TRBD1
j_gene: TRBJ1-5
abundance: -

CDR3nt: TGTGCCAGCAGCTTAGTTGACGCCGGGGAGCTGTTTTTT
CDR3aa: CASSLVDAGELFF
v_gene: TRBV11-3
d_gene: -
j_gene: TRBJ2-2
abundance: -

CDR3nt: TGTGCCAGCAGCTCCTCGAACGTCCGGCCCGGGGAGCTGTTTTTT
CDR3aa: CASSSSNVRPGELFF
v_gene: TRBV7-3
d_gene: -
j_gene: TRBJ2-2
abundance: -

CDR3nt: TGTGCCTGGAGTGTCGGGTTAGGTAGCAATCAGCCCCAGCATTTT
CDR3aa: CAWSVGLGSNQPQHF
v_gene: TRBV30
d_gene: -
j_gene: TRBJ1-5
abundance: -

CDR3nt: TGTGCCAGCAGCTCCCGACAGGGAGATTCACCCCTCCACTTT
CDR3aa: CASSSRQGDSPLHF
v_gene: TRBV7-9
d_gene: TRBD1
j_gene: TRBJ1-6
abundance: -

CDR3nt: TGTGCCAGCAGCCAATCTCCCCAAGGGTCTGGCTACACCTTC
CDR3aa: CASSQSPQGSGYTF
v_gene: TRBV16
d_gene: -
j_gene: TRBJ1-2
abundance: -

CDR3nt: TGTGCCAGCTCACCGGGACAGGACCCCTACGAGCAGTACTTC
CDR3aa: CASSPGQDPYEQYF
v_gene: TRBV18
d_gene: TRBD1
j_gene: TRBJ2-7
abundance: -

CDR3nt: TGTGCCAGCAGCTTGGCAGGTAGGGGAAATTCACCCCTCCACTTT
CDR3aa: CASSLAGRGNSPLHF
v_gene: TRBV13
d_gene: -
j_gene: TRBJ1-6
abundance: once

CDR3nt: TGTGCCAGCAGTCTCGGGACAGGTACTAGCACAGATACGCAGTATTTT
CDR3aa: CASSLGTGTSTDTQYF
v_gene: TRBV27
d_gene: TRBD1
j_gene: TRBJ2-3
abundance: -

CDR3nt: TGCGCCACCGGGGAGCCCGGACTCTCTGGAAACACCATATATTTT
CDR3aa: CATGEPGLSGNTIYF
v_gene: TRBV10-2
d_gene: -
j_gene: TRBJ1-3
abundance: few

CDR3nt: TGTGCCAGCAGCTTGGACACAGGGGTGGTAACTAATGAAAAACTGTTTTTT
CDR3aa: CASSLDTGVVTNEKLFF
v_gene: TRBV5-6
d_gene: TRBD1
j_gene: TRBJ1-4
abundance: -

CDR3nt: TGCGCCAGCAAAACCGGGACAGGGTGGCAAGAGACCCAGTACTTC
CDR3aa: CASKTGTGWQETQYF
v_gene: TRBV5-1
d_gene: TRBD1
j_gene: TRBJ2-5
abundance: -

CDR3nt: TGCGCCAGCAGCCTAGCGGGGGCTTACAATGAGCAGTTCTTC
CDR3aa: CASSLAGAYNEQFF
v_gene: TRBV5-1
d_gene: TRBD2
j_gene: TRBJ2-1
abundance: once

CDR3nt: TGCGCCAGCAGCTTTACAGGGGCCTACGAGCAGTACTTC
CDR3aa: CASSFTGAYEQYF
v_gene: TRBV5-1
d_gene: TRBD1
j_gene: TRBJ2-7
abundance: -

CDR3nt: TGTGCCAGCAACCCCCTGGGACAGAACTATGGCTACACCTTC
CDR3aa: CASNPLGQNYGYTF
v_gene: TRBV11-3
d_gene: TRBD1
j_gene: TRBJ1-2
abundance: once

CDR3nt: TGTGCCAGCAGCTTAGCGCAAGAGGCGGCTTTCTTT
CDR3aa: CASSLAQEAAFF
v_gene: TRBV7-9
d_gene: -
j_gene: TRBJ1-1
abundance: -

CDR3nt: TGTGCCAGCAGCTCAGGTGGGCTAGGGGATACGCAGTATTTT
CDR3aa: CASSSGGLGDTQYF
v_gene: TRBV7-3
d_gene: -
j_gene: TRBJ2-3
abundance: -